The 32 T cell receptor beta chains reported below all come from one sample, sequenced in a study of blood T cell repertoires in COVID-19. Repertoires were generated with immunoSEQ multiplex PCR, while TCRdb's copy carries only in-frame clones and drops some. The sample carries 80,000 to 100,000 clones, over 80% recorded once. What was sequenced was peripheral blood. The source is a human donor with active COVID-19. The donor label of this sample is uncertain.

The chain combines TRBV27 with TRBJ2-2, with a tentative D call TRBD2 (6 bases). V was trimmed by 7 bases and J by 3 bases, leaving 9 bases between them. Germline V lookup: CDR1 MNHEY, CDR2 SMNVEV (reference sequence). The CDR3 runs 13 residues. The CDR3 here is CASKPSDTGELFF. As DNA, the CDR3 is TGTGCCAGCAAGCCTAGCGACACCGGGGAGCTGTTTTTT.

The chain is built from TRBV7-2 and TRBJ1-4, with D perhaps TRBD1 (5 bases). CDR1 is SGHTA, CDR2 FQGNSA, per germline. The CDR3 spans 14 residues. V was clipped by 4 bases and J by 12 bases, with 18 bases between them. CDR3 in amino acids: CASSSSGGMGELFF. CDR3 coding DNA: TGTGCCAGCAGCTCCTCCGGGGGGATGGGGGAACTGTTTTTT.

The J gene is TRBJ2-3, the V gene TRBV18; D ambiguous. The CDR3 loop spans 16 amino acids. Germline assignment: CDR1 KGHSH and CDR2 LQKENI. V was shortened by 2 bases and J by 0 bases, with 12 bases between the two germline ends. The CDR3 protein is CASSPANPTSTDTQYF. The CDR3, as DNA: TGTGCCAGCTCACCAGCTAACCCGACAAGCACAGATACGCAGTATTTT.

The chain recombines TRBV28 with TRBJ2-7; D perhaps matches TRBD1 (6 bases). CDR1 and CDR2 (germline): MDHEN, SYDVKM. This CDR3 comprises 12 residues. V lost 3 bases and J lost 3, with 6 bases in between. CDR3 DNA: TGTGCCAGCAGTTTGGGACACTACGAGCAGTACTTC. Translation gives CASSLGHYEQYF. Full variable domain (remainder filled in from reference TRBV28 and TRBJ2-7): DVKVTQSSRYLVKRTGEKVFLECVQDMDHENMFWYRQDPGLGLRLIYFSYDVKMKEKGDIPEGYSVSREKKERFSLILESASTNQTSMYLCASSLGHYEQYFGPGTRLTVT.

The chain recombines TRBV5-4 with TRBJ1-1; TRBD1 might be the D (5 bases). Trimming removed 0 bases at V and 6 bases at J, with 9 bases between. This CDR3 is built from 13 residues. Germline V gene data show CDR1 as SGHNT and CDR2 as YYREEE (reference sequence). The CDR3 here is CASSLGGEPEAFF. The CDR3 DNA sequence: TGTGCCAGCAGCTTGGGGGGGGAGCCTGAAGCTTTCTTT.

This chain joins TRBV19 and TRBJ1-1, with a tentative D call TRBD1 (6 bases). The CDR3 has 14 residues. Trimming took off 6 bases at V and 1 base at J, with 12 bases between the two ends. The germline CDR1 and CDR2 sequences are LNHDA and SQIVND (reference sequence). The CDR3, as DNA: TGTGCCAGTAGCCCGGGGGGCGGGAACACTGAAGCTTTCTTT. This codes for CASSPGGGNTEAFF.

This clone was counted once. This sequence joins TRBV9 and TRBJ2-4; tentative D call: TRBD2 (5 bases). The CDR3 is made up of 14 amino acids. Trimming removed 0 bases at V and 8 bases at J, with 12 bases between. Germline assignment: CDR1 SGDLS and CDR2 YYNGEE. As DNA, the CDR3 is TGTGCCAGCAGCGTAGGAGAGGGAAGGGACATTCAGTACTTC. Amino acids: CASSVGEGRDIQYF.

This chain uses TRBV7-3 with TRBJ2-3, with D possibly matching TRBD1 (7 bases). Germline V gene lookup returns CDR1 SGHTA and CDR2 FQGTGA. The CDR3 consists of 17 residues. With 2 bases removed from V and 2 bases from J, the gap between germline ends came to 17 bases. CDR3 DNA sequence: TGTGCCAGCAGCTTATTCAGGGGGACTTCAAACACAGATACGCAGTATTTT. It yields the protein CASSLFRGTSNTDTQYF.

The rearrangement joins TRBV4-3 to TRBJ1-2; 8 bases are shared with TRBD1. Germline loops: CDR1 LGHNA, CDR2 YSLEER. There are 16 residues in the CDR3. V gave up 4 bases and J gave up 9 bases; unmatched junction bases: 16. CDR3: CASSPGARGQGGSYTF. The CDR3 region has the DNA TGCGCCAGCAGCCCGGGAGCCCGCGGACAGGGAGGAAGCTACACCTTC.

The rearrangement joins TRBV5-6 to TRBJ2-1; the match to TRBD1 covers 7 bases. The trim removed 1 base at V and 5 bases at J, leaving 3 bases unmatched. Germline CDR1 reads SGHDT; CDR2 reads YYEEEE. The CDR3 runs to 14 residues. CDR3 in amino acids: CASSLWTGDNEQFF. The CDR3 DNA sequence: TGTGCCAGCAGCTTGTGGACAGGCGACAATGAGCAGTTCTTC.

The V gene is TRBV25-1, the J gene TRBJ1-1, with D possibly being TRBD1 (6 bases). Per germline, CDR1 MGHDK and CDR2 SYGVNS. CDR3 length: 14 residues. V was clipped by 5 bases and J by 0 bases, with 10 bases between them. Here the CDR3 DNA reads TGTGCCAGCAGTTACGGGACACTGAACACTGAAGCTTTCTTT. This sequence encodes CASSYGTLNTEAFF.

The V gene is TRBV6-5, the J gene TRBJ2-7, with 9 bases that match TRBD2. The CDR3 is 15 amino acids. From germline, CDR1 is MNHEY and CDR2 SVGAGI. Trimming took 5 bases from V and 4 from J; bases not matched to a gene: 9. As DNA, the CDR3 is TGTGCCAGCAGTAAGATAGCGGGGGACCCTTACGAGCAGTACTTC. Protein sequence: CASSKIAGDPYEQYF.

This chain connects TRBV18 to TRBJ2-4, with TRBD2 as a possible D gene (6 bases). Germline CDR1 is KGHSH and CDR2 is LQKENI. V dropped 0 bases and J dropped 0 bases, with 24 bases sitting between them. The CDR3 extends over 21 amino acids. The CDR3 reads CASSPPVPRQRRDGAKNIQYF. The DNA for the CDR3 is TGTGCCAGCTCACCACCGGTTCCCCGACAGCGGCGGGACGGAGCCAAAAACATTCAGTACTTC.

This chain joins TRBV7-3 and TRBJ2-3, with D possibly TRBD2 on 6 matching bases. The CDR3 extends over 14 amino acids. V was trimmed by 5 bases and J by 4 bases, leaving 13 bases between them. The germline gives CDR1 SGHTA, CDR2 FQGTGA. CDR3 DNA: TGTGCCAGCAGCCCACTAGGCGGGGCAGATACGCAGTATTTT. Its protein is CASSPLGGADTQYF.

V usage is TRBV2 and J usage is TRBJ2-2; TRBD2 might be the D (5 bases). The V and J ends lost 7 bases and 8 bases respectively, with 8 bases between them. This CDR3 contains 11 residues. The germline CDR1 and CDR2 sequences are SNHLY and FYNNEI. CDR3 in amino acids: CASNIAGELFF. CDR3 bases: TGTGCCAGCAATATAGCGGGGGAGCTGTTTTTT.

This clone was picked up one time. V usage is TRBV10-3 and J usage is TRBJ1-2, with 7 positions matching TRBD1. The length of the CDR3 is 16 residues. CDR1 is ENHRY, CDR2 SYGVKD, per germline. The junction had 15 bases not matched to a gene; V was cut back by 5 bases and J by 6 bases. The CDR3 reads CAISYSGQSGSDGYTF. As DNA, the CDR3 is TGTGCCATCAGTTACTCGGGACAGTCAGGATCTGATGGCTACACCTTC.

V usage is TRBV7-3 and J usage is TRBJ2-1; 10 bases align to TRBD2. The J segment lost 9 bases and the V segment lost 1 base, leaving 9 bases of the junction unmatched. Germline V gene data show CDR1 as SGHTA and CDR2 as FQGTGA. The CDR3 loop spans 16 amino acids. The CDR3: CASSLRSAGGPVEQFF. CDR3 bases: TGTGCCAGCAGCTTAAGGTCAGCGGGGGGGCCTGTTGAGCAGTTCTTC.

CDR3 loop: CASSLLGQAGYEQYF. The CDR3 DNA is TGCGCCAGCAGCTTATTGGGACAGGCTGGGTACGAGCAGTACTTC. The V gene is TRBV5-1, the J gene TRBJ2-7; 8 positions match TRBD1. Germline V CDR1 and CDR2: SGHRS, YFSETQ. The CDR3 totals 15 residues. The V and J ends lost 2 bases and 4 bases, in that order; junction bases with no gene match: 8.

The CDR3 reads CASSVEGGALSGANVLTF. The DNA for the CDR3 is TGTGCCAGCAGCGTAGAGGGGGGGGCCCTCTCTGGGGCCAACGTCCTGACTTTC. The chain combines TRBV9 with TRBJ2-6, with D possibly matching TRBD2 (7 bases). The CDR3 sequence is 18 residues long. Germline-derived CDR1 and CDR2 are SGDLS and YYNGEE. V was pared by 0 bases and J by 0 bases, with 13 bases between.

V usage is TRBV27 and J usage is TRBJ1-3; TRBD1 agrees at 9 bases. CDR1 and CDR2 from the germline V gene are MNHEY and SMNVEV (reference sequence). This CDR3 has 16 residues. Trimming at V came to 4 bases and at J to 1 base, leaving 5 bases not matched to a gene. The CDR3 bases are TGTGCCAGCAGTTCCCGGGACAGGGTTTCTGGAAACACCATATATTTT. It translates to CASSSRDRVSGNTIYF.

V is TRBV7-3 and J is TRBJ2-1; 8 nucleotides align to TRBD2. With V trimmed by 6 bases and J by 10 bases, 8 bases remained unmatched. The CDR3 has 13 amino acids. CDR1 is SGHTA and CDR2 is FQGTGA in the germline V gene. CDR3 bases: TGTGCCAGCAGGGCCTCGGGGGGGAACGAGCAGTTCTTC. Translating it yields CASRASGGNEQFF.

This chain links TRBV7-2 with TRBJ2-3; D remains unclear. CDR1 and CDR2 from the germline V gene are SGHTA and FQGNSA. CDR3 length equals 13 residues. V gave up 1 base and J gave up 5 bases, with 7 bases separating them. The CDR3 nucleotides read TGTGCCAGCAGCTTAGTTCGCAGAGATACGCAGTATTTT. It codes for CASSLVRRDTQYF.

The chain uses TRBV6-5 and TRBJ1-5; D may be TRBD1 (6 bases). The V and J ends lost 7 bases and 4 bases respectively, with 11 bases between them. This CDR3 has 13 residues. Germline assignment: CDR1 MNHEY and CDR2 SVGAGI. The CDR3 loop reads CASIRGENQPQHF. CDR3 sequence (DNA): TGTGCCAGCATCAGGGGAGAGAATCAGCCCCAGCATTTT.

The gene calls are TRBV10-2 and TRBJ2-5; the D is unclear. The germline V gene has CDR1 WSHSY and CDR2 SAAADI. The length of the CDR3 is 11 residues. The V gene lost 5 bases and the J gene lost 4 bases, with 5 bases spanning the gap. The chain's CDR3 is CASSSLETQYF. CDR3 nucleotide sequence: TGCGCCAGCAGTTCTTTAGAGACCCAGTACTTC.

Details on this clone: This is likely a read error, given that the CDR3 carries no conserved phenylalanine or tryptophan at its end. The DNA is left out, because the CDR3 cannot be placed on it with certainty; the CDR3 is given as TCRdb lists it. The chain is built from TRBV9 and TRBJ2-7; TRBD2 is the table's D call and was not checked against the DNA. The CDR3 sequence runs 9 residues, both termini included. The germline V gene has CDR1 SGDLS and CDR2 YYNGEE. CDR3 residues: CASSGDPCL.

The genes are TRBV5-8 and TRBJ2-3, with D unclear. In germline, CDR1 is SGHTS, CDR2 YDEGEE. Between the trimmed V and J ends, which lost 4 bases and 0 bases, there was a span of 9 bases. The CDR3 is made up of 14 amino acids. Here the CDR3 DNA reads TGTGCCAGCAGCAAGATGGCTAGCACAGATACGCAGTATTTT. It specifies CASSKMASTDTQYF.

This rearrangement joins TRBV5-8 to TRBJ2-1, with D maybe TRBD1 (5 bases). CDR1 is SGHTS and CDR2 is YDEGEE in the germline V gene. The CDR3 loop spans 15 amino acids. The ends were cut back, 4 bases at V and 10 bases at J, with 21 bases in the middle. In nucleotides, the CDR3 is TGTGCCAGCAGCCTCGAAAGGGGTGAAGGGATCGAGCAGTTCTTC. Translating gives CASSLERGEGIEQFF.

The chain recombines TRBV19 with TRBJ2-5; possible D gene TRBD2, 5 bases. The CDR3 runs 14 residues. Germline loops: CDR1 LNHDA, CDR2 SQIVND (reference sequence). Trimming shortened V by 8 bases and J by 3 bases, and 16 bases separated the two germline ends. CDR3 sequence (DNA): TGTGCCAGTGGGTCGGACTGGAGAAAAGAGACCCAGTACTTC. Protein product: CASGSDWRKETQYF.

The chain recombines TRBV4-2 with TRBJ2-7, with D maybe TRBD1 (7 bases). This CDR3 is 16 amino acids long. Trimming took off 2 bases at V and 7 bases at J, with 21 bases between the two ends. Per germline, CDR1 LGHNA and CDR2 YNFKEQ. CDR3: CASSQPSQGGRGEQYF. In DNA form, the CDR3 reads TGTGCCAGCAGCCAACCTTCCCAGGGGGGAAGGGGTGAGCAGTACTTC.

The table lists this clone with a count of one. The V gene is TRBV6-5, the J gene TRBJ1-3; the D gene is possibly TRBD1 (5 bases). The CDR3 spans 13 residues. Germline V gene data show CDR1 as MNHEY and CDR2 as SVGAGI. Trimming removed 7 bases from V and 3 bases from J, with 10 bases in between. The CDR3 is CASTRGGGNTIYF. The CDR3 nucleotides read TGTGCCAGCACCCGGGGGGGTGGAAACACCATATATTTT.

V usage is TRBV10-1 and J usage is TRBJ1-2; 7 nucleotides match TRBD1. This CDR3 is 13 amino acids long. The V and J ends lost 7 bases and 8 bases, in that order; junction bases with no gene match: 10. Germline assignment: CDR1 WNHNN and CDR2 SYGVQD (reference sequence). CDR3 residues: CASIRGITRGYTF. The CDR3, as DNA: TGCGCCAGCATCAGGGGGATTACCCGGGGCTACACCTTC.

The V call is TRBV7-9, the J call TRBJ2-7; no firm D call. Germline CDR1 SEHNR, CDR2 FQNEAQ (reference sequence). The V gene lost 5 bases and the J gene lost 2 bases, with 19 bases spanning the gap. The CDR3 contains 16 residues. The CDR3 DNA is TGTGCCAGCAGCGACCGAACCGGGTCTAAAACCTACGAGCAGTACTTC. It yields the protein CASSDRTGSKTYEQYF.